This TCR beta chain was recorded in a study of graft-versus-host responses after intestinal transplantation. About the research overall: Transplantation in recipients was multivisceral, liver-intestinal, or isolated intestinal.

Sequenced by immunoSEQ multiplex PCR; TCRdb stores in-frame clones only, minus some. The sample shows tens of thousands of clones, 80% to 95% of them seen only once. V was shortened by 7 bases and J by 4 bases, with 16 bases between the two germline ends. Germline V gene data show CDR1 as SNHLY and CDR2 as FYNNEI. The CDR3 extends over 15 amino acids. Points on this clone: What it binds is unknown.

Sequences were derived from unstimulated CD4+ T cells sorted from spleen or lymph node cells, sampled before intestinal transplant. The sequence was collected from a human donor who received an intestinal transplant. The J gene is TRBJ1-4, the V gene TRBV2; D perhaps matches TRBD1 (6 bases). The CDR3 sequence is CASIDRPIFNEKLFF. The CDR3 bases are TGTGCCAGCATCGACAGGCCAATTTTTAATGAAAAACTGTTTTTT.